This entry lists 3 T cell receptor beta chains sequenced from one sample in a study of T cells expressing NK-cell markers. For each CDR3 protein, TCRdb gives one entry from its re-call of the 5' RACE reads, without DNA. This sample contains 450,000 to 600,000 distinct CDR3 sequences. The sequenced sample consisted of blood T cells: a sorted CD56 or NKG2C T cell subset, CD4+ or CD8+ T cells, or bulk PBMC T cells (not recorded which). The receptors come from a man aged 18 to 30 in good health.

This chain links TRBV6-6 with TRBJ2-1; lacking DNA, the TRBD1 call made by TCRdb goes unchecked. Germline assignment: CDR1 MNHNY and CDR2 SVGAGI (reference sequence). The CDR3 consists of 13 residues. The CDR3 protein is CASRDPSYNEQFF.

This chain uses TRBV30 with TRBJ2-5; TCRdb selects TRBD2, and the lack of DNA leaves this call unchecked. Germline V CDR1 and CDR2: GTSNPN, SVGIG (reference sequence). This CDR3 contains 14 residues. CDR3 amino acids: CAWSVGRRQETQYF.

The chain has TRBV18 and TRBJ2-2. The germline gives CDR1 KGHSH, CDR2 LQKENI. The CDR3 runs 14 residues. CDR3 sequence reads: CASSVKANTGELFF.